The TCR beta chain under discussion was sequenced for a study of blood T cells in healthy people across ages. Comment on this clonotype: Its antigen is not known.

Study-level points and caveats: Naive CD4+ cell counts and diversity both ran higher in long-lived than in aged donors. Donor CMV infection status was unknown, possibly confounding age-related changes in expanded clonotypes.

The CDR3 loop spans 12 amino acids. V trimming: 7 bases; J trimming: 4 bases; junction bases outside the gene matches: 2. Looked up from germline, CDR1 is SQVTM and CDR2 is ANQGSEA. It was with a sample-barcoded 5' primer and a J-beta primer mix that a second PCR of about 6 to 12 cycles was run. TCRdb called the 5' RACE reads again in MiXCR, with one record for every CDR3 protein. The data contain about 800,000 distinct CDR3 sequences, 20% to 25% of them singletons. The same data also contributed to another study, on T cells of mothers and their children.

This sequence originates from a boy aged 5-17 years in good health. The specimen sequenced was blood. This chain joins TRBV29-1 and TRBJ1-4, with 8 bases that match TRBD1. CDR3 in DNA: TGCAGCGGACAGGGGAATAATGAAAAACTGTTTTTT. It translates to CSGQGNNEKLFF.